This entry lists 11 T cell receptor beta chains sequenced from one sample in a study of T cell responses to AZD1222 COVID-19 vaccine. Profiling relied on immunoSEQ multiplex PCR, and the TCRdb table lists in-frame clones only, not all of them. The repertoire holds roughly 140,000 clones, with over 75% as singletons. The sequences come from peripheral blood, collected 28 days after the second AZD1222 dose. Receptor source: an adult who received the AZD1222 COVID-19 vaccine.

This clone was recorded once. The rearrangement links TRBV5-4 to TRBJ2-3; 11 nucleotides match TRBD2. J lost 6 bases, V lost 3 bases, and 9 bases had no gene match. Germline V gives CDR1 SGHNT, CDR2 YYREEE (reference sequence). The CDR3 is made up of 16 amino acids. In DNA, the CDR3 is TGTGCCAGCAGCTCGTACACTAGCGGGAGAGACGATACGCAGTATTTT. This codes for CASSSYTSGRDDTQYF.

The chain joins TRBV1 to TRBJ2-7. TRBV1 is classified as a pseudogene. This CDR3 contains 17 residues. CDR3 amino acids: CTSSQDRGVLQSYEQYF. DNA of the CDR3: TGCACCAGCAGCCAAGATAGGGGGGTCCTCCAGTCCTACGAGCAGTACTTC.

The V and J genes are TRBV4-1 and TRBJ2-3; 9 bases line up with TRBD1. J was trimmed by 1 base and V by 1 base; bases with no gene match: 0. Per germline, CDR1 MGHRA and CDR2 YSYEKL. This CDR3 comprises 15 residues. The CDR3 region is CASSQGTGGTDTQYF. The CDR3 DNA sequence: TGCGCCAGCAGCCAAGGGACAGGGGGCACAGATACGCAGTATTTT.

The rearrangement links TRBV10-2 to TRBJ1-2; perhaps TRBD1 as D (5 bases). V dropped 7 bases and J dropped 5 bases, with 14 bases sitting between them. The CDR3 runs 13 residues. Germline V gene lookup returns CDR1 WSHSY and CDR2 SAAADI. In DNA, the CDR3 is TGCGCCAGCACCCAGGGAGGGGTTTATGGCTACACCTTC. It yields the protein CASTQGGVYGYTF.

The V call is TRBV9, the J call TRBJ1-1, with TRBD1 matching 9 bases. Germline V lookup: CDR1 SGDLS, CDR2 YYNGEE. V was pared by 0 bases and J by 11 bases, with 8 bases of the junction left unmatched. This CDR3 spans 14 amino acids. Here the CDR3 DNA reads TGTGCCAGCAGCGTAGTAGAAAGGACAGGGGCGGCTTTCTTT. Translating it yields CASSVVERTGAAFF.

V gene TRBV25-1 combines with J gene TRBJ1-4; D gene uncertain. Deletions cut 3 bases from V and 5 bases from J, with 4 bases between. The germline CDR1 and CDR2 sequences are MGHDK and SYGVNS. CDR3 size: 12 residues. CDR3 amino acids: CASSDYNEKLFF. The CDR3 DNA follows: TGTGCCAGCAGTGATTACAATGAAAAACTGTTTTTT.

This chain uses TRBV11-1 with TRBJ2-7; 8 bases agree with TRBD2. J gave up 2 bases and V 1 base, and 7 bases lay outside the gene matches. The CDR3 extends over 16 amino acids. Per germline, CDR1 SGHAT and CDR2 FQDESV (reference sequence). CDR3: CASSLEVLAGTYEQYF. The CDR3 DNA reads TGTGCCAGCAGCTTAGAAGTGCTAGCGGGTACCTACGAGCAGTACTTC.

This chain connects TRBV11-2 to TRBJ1-3; D gene unclear. CDR1 SGHAT and CDR2 FQNNGV come from the germline V gene. The CDR3 is made up of 15 amino acids. The V gene lost 2 bases and the J gene lost 0 bases, with 8 bases spanning the gap. The CDR3 is CASSLWGGSGNTIYF. For the CDR3, the DNA is TGTGCCAGCAGCTTATGGGGTGGCTCTGGAAACACCATATATTTT.

The J gene is TRBJ1-2, the V gene TRBV6-1; the match to TRBD1 covers 8 bases. Trimming cost V 1 base and J 3 bases; bases outside gene matches: 7. This CDR3 has 16 residues. The germline V gene encodes CDR1 MNHNS and CDR2 SASEGT. The CDR3 protein is CASSEEAQGAYYGYTF. The CDR3, as DNA: TGTGCCAGCAGTGAAGAGGCGCAGGGGGCTTACTATGGCTACACCTTC.

The gene calls are TRBV30 and TRBJ1-5, with TRBD1 matching 8 bases. Germline-derived CDR1 and CDR2 are GTSNPN and SVGIG (reference sequence). The CDR3 has 14 residues. V lost 3 bases and J lost 7; bases outside the gene matches: 8. Here the CDR3 DNA reads TGTGCCTGGAGCCCAGGACAGGGTGGACAGCCCCAGCATTTT. Translating it yields CAWSPGQGGQPQHF.

The V call is TRBV12-5, the J call TRBJ2-1, with D unresolved. The germline CDR1 and CDR2 sequences are LGHNT and FRNRAP. The V end was cut by 5 bases, the J end by 5 bases, with 4 bases between. The CDR3 is 11 amino acids. The CDR3 nucleotides are TGTGCTAGTGGTGTAAACAATGAGCAGTTCTTC. This codes for CASGVNNEQFF.